The rows below give T cell receptor beta chains drawn from one sample of a study of OX40 agonist ivuxolimab in advanced cancers. TCRdb keeps only in-frame clones here, not all; method: immunoSEQ multiplex PCR. The sample shows tens of thousands of clones, roughly 90% of them seen only once. The sequences come from CD4+ or CD8+ T cells sorted from blood, collected in a trial of the OX40 agonist ivuxolimab. The receptors shown here come from an adult with an advanced solid tumor such as melanoma, head and neck, liver or kidney cancer. The CDR3 runs from the conserved cysteine through the conserved F or W. D genes are given only for firm matches. Expanded clones get a size class; other rows say once, few or many, or leave the size out.

J | size | V | D | DNA | CDR3
TRBJ2-7 | . | TRBV29-1 | . | TGCGCCGTAAAGGCCACCTACGAGCAGTACTTC | CAVKATYEQYF
TRBJ2-5 | . | TRBV7-2 | TRBD2 | TGTGCCAGCAGCTTAGGGACTAGGAGGAAAGAGACCCAGTACTTC | CASSLGTRRKETQYF
TRBJ2-5 | . | TRBV7-5 | . | TGTGCCAGAACCCGAGACGAGCAAGAGACCCAGTACTTC | CARTRDEQETQYF
TRBJ2-7 | . | TRBV6-5 | TRBD2 | TGTGCCAGCAGAACTATAGCGGGAGGGTCCGGGGAGCAGTACTTC | CASRTIAGGSGEQYF
TRBJ1-5 | few | TRBV2 | TRBD1 | TGTGCCAGCAGTGGAACAGGGGAGACTCAGCCCCAGCATTTT | CASSGTGETQPQHF
TRBJ2-2 | . | TRBV5-1 | . | TGCGCCAGCAGCTTGGTTGGCCGATCGAACACCGGGGAGCTGTTTTTT | CASSLVGRSNTGELFF
TRBJ1-2 | once | TRBV5-4 | . | TGTGCCAGCAGCTCACAACATGGAGCGGGGGACTATGGCTACACCTTC | CASSSQHGAGDYGYTF
TRBJ1-5 | . | TRBV6-1 | TRBD1 | TGTGCCAGCAGTGGTGGACAGGGGTTAAATCAGCCCCAGCATTTT | CASSGGQGLNQPQHF
TRBJ2-3 | . | TRBV29-1 | TRBD2 | TGCAGCGTTGACCTACCTAGCGGGAGGGGACTGGGCACAGATACGCAGTATTTT | CSVDLPSGRGLGTDTQYF
TRBJ2-5 | once | TRBV6-1 | . | TGTGCCAGCAGTGTGAATGGGGGGCGGGAGACCCAGTACTTC | CASSVNGGRETQYF
TRBJ2-7 | . | TRBV11-3 | . | TGTGCCAGCAGCCCAGGGCAGACTTCCTACGAGCAGTACTTC | CASSPGQTSYEQYF